This entry is about one TCR beta chain. What it binds is not known. The germline gives CDR1 MNHEY, CDR2 SVGAGI. The CDR3 consists of 15 residues. J was trimmed by 9 bases and V by 5 bases; bases with no gene match: 15. The data were obtained in a study of cytomegalovirus exposure and HLA in healthy donors. Study as a whole: Approximately 80 million unique TCRs from HLA-typed donors were held in an early data release. General observations from the study: Accurate HLA-A and HLA-B prediction from TCR beta sequences was reported for most subjects. Altogether, some 170 TCR beta chains were recorded as cytomegalovirus-associated.

Amplification used 60 Vbeta primers and 13 Jbeta primers. Sequencing used immunoSEQ multiplex PCR; TCRdb keeps in-frame clones, though not all of them. Here the sample spans some 120,000 clones, 73% being singletons. Material for sequencing was PBMCs. V usage is TRBV6-5 and J usage is TRBJ2-7; 8 bases line up with TRBD2. The sequence derives from a man between 60 and 70 years old in good health and CMV-seropositive. CDR3 region: CASSRLLGGALGQYF. In DNA form, the CDR3 reads TGTGCCAGCAGTAGACTTCTCGGGGGGGCCCTCGGGCAGTACTTC.